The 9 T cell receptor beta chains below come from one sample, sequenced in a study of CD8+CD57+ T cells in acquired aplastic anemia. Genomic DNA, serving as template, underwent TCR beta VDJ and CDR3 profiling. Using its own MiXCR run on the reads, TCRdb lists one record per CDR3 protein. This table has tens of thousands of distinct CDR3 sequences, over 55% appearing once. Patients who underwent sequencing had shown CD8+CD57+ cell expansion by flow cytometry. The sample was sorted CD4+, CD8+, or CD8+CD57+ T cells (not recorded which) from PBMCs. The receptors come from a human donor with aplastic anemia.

This CDR3 reads CASSMSGGELNEQFF. The CDR3 nucleotides are TGTGCCAGCAGCATGAGCGGGGGCGAGCTAAATGAGCAGTTCTTC. This sequence joins TRBV11-1 and TRBJ2-1; 8 bases match TRBD2. The CDR3 runs to 15 residues. Unmatched junction bases numbered 10, after V lost 5 bases and J lost 7 bases. Germline values: CDR1 SGHAT, CDR2 FQDESV (reference sequence). The whole variable domain, remainder taken from reference TRBV11-1 and TRBJ2-1, is EAEVAQSPRYKITEKSQAVAFWCDPISGHATLYWYRQILGQGPELLVQFQDESVVDDSQLPKDRFSAERLKGVDSTLKIQPAELGDSAMYLCASSMSGGELNEQFFGPGTRLTVL.

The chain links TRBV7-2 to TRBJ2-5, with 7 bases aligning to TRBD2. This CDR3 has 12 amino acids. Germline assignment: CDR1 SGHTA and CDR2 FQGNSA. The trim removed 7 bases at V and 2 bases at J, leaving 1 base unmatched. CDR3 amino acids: CASNGGQETQYF. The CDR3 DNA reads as TGTGCCAGCAACGGGGGGCAAGAGACCCAGTACTTC.

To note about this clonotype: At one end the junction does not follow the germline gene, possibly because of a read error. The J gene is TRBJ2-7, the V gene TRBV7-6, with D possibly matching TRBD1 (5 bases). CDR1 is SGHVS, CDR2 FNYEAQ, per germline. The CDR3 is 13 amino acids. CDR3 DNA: TGTGCTAGCAGCTTATCACAGGACTACGAGCAGTACTTC. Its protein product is CASSLSQDYEQYF.

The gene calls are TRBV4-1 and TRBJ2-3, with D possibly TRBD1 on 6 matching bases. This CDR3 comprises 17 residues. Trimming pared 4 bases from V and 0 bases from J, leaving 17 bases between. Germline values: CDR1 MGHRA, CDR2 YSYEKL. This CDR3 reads CASSRSAGTSSTDTQYF. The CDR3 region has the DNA TGCGCCAGCAGCCGCTCAGCCGGGACAAGCAGCACAGATACGCAGTATTTT.

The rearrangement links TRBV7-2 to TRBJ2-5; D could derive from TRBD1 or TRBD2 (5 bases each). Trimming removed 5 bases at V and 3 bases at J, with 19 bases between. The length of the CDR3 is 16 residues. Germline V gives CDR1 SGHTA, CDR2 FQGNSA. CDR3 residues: CASSIGTTLMEETQYF. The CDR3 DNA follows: TGTGCCAGCAGCATAGGGACGACCCTGATGGAAGAGACCCAGTACTTC.

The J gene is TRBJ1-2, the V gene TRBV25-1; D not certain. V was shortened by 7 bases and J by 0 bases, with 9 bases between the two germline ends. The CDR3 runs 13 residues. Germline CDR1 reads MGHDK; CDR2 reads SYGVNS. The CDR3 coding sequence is TGTGCCAGCACTGCCGGTTCTAACTATGGCTACACCTTC. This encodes CASTAGSNYGYTF.

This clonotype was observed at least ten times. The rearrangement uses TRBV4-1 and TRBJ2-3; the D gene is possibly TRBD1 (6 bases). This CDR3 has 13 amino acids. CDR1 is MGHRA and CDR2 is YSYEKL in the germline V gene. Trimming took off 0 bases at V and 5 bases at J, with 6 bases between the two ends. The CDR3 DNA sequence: TGCGCCAGCAGCCAAGAGGACAGAGATACGCAGTATTTT. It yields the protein CASSQEDRDTQYF.

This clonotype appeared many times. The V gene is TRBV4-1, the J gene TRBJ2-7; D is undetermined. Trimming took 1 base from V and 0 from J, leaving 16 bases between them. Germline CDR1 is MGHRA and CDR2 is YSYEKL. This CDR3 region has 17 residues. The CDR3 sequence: CASSQAVPPAYSYEQYF. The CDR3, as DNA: TGCGCCAGCAGCCAAGCCGTCCCGCCGGCGTACTCCTACGAGCAGTACTTC.

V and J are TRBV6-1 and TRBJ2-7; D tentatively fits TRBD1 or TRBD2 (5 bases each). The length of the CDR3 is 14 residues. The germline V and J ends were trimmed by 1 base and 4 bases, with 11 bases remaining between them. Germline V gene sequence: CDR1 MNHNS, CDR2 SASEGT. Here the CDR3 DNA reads TGTGCCAGCAGTGAAGAACGGGACGTATACGAGCAGTACTTC. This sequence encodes CASSEERDVYEQYF.